Shown below are 10 T cell receptor beta chains from a single sample sequenced in a study of patients and donors after allogeneic stem cell transplantation. TCRdb re-analysed the RT-PCR reads in MiXCR, keeping a single row per CDR3 protein. The sample carries approximately 9,500 distinct CDR3 sequences, approximately 4.2% recorded once. The specimen was blood, either unsorted or a sorted T cell fraction (not recorded which). The receptor set was obtained from a human donor who was either an allogeneic HSCT recipient or a stem cell or donor lymphocyte infusion donor (not recorded which). It is not recorded whose cells these are; they may come from a transplant donor.

This clonotype was detected ten times or more. The chain carries TRBV7-2 and TRBJ2-3; D gene uncertain. Germline V gives CDR1 SGHTA, CDR2 FQGNSA. V lost 4 bases to trimming and J lost 1 base, with 6 bases between them. This CDR3 has 13 residues. The CDR3 DNA sequence: TGTGCCAGCAGCTCCCGAGGCACAGATACGCAGTATTTT. Its protein is CASSSRGTDTQYF.

Points on this clonotype: One junction end does not reproduce the germline sequence, and a read error may be involved. The rearrangement links TRBV29-1 to TRBJ2-5, with D unclear. Germline CDR1 SQVTM, CDR2 ANQGSEA. This CDR3 is 13 amino acids long. The CDR3 is CIALAVYHETQYF. CDR3 DNA sequence: TGCATCGCTTTGGCGGTGTACCATGAGACCCAGTACTTC.

The V call is TRBV9, the J call TRBJ2-6; D possibly corresponds to TRBD1 (6 bases). Trimming took off 0 bases at V and 0 bases at J, with 10 bases between the two ends. Looked up from germline, CDR1 is SGDLS and CDR2 is YYNGEE. The CDR3 totals 17 residues. The DNA of the CDR3 is TGTGCCAGCAGCGTAGGCGACAGGTTCTCTGGGGCCAACGTCCTGACTTTC. Translating gives CASSVGDRFSGANVLTF.

This clonotype has at least ten counts. V usage is TRBV29-1 and J usage is TRBJ2-7; perhaps D is TRBD1 or TRBD2 (5 bases each). V dropped 4 bases and J dropped 6 bases, with 19 bases sitting between them. Germline V gene data show CDR1 as SQVTM and CDR2 as ANQGSEA. The CDR3 spans 14 residues. The DNA of the CDR3 is TGCAGCGTTGGGGACCGAAGCTCGTGGGGCGAGCAGTACTTC. It encodes CSVGDRSSWGEQYF.

This clonotype has a count of ten or more. The rearrangement uses TRBV6-2 or TRBV6-3 and TRBJ2-7, with no clear D. The germline CDR1 and CDR2 sequences are MNHEY and SVGEGT. V shed 5 bases and J shed 8 bases, with 16 bases lying between them. There are 13 residues in the CDR3. CDR3 loop: CASSLETRWKQYF. The DNA for the CDR3 is TGTGCCAGCAGTCTAGAGACCAGATGGAAGCAGTACTTC.

This clonotype was counted many times. The chain carries TRBV5-6 and TRBJ1-2, with D unresolved. V was cut by 1 base and J by 6 bases, with 7 bases left in between. There are 12 residues in the CDR3. Per the germline V gene, CDR1 is SGHDT and CDR2 is YYEEEE. The CDR3 DNA follows: TGTGCCAGCAGCTTGTACGGGAATGGCTACACCTTC. Translating gives CASSLYGNGYTF.

This clonotype was found many times. The DNA of the CDR3 is TGTGCCAGCAGTTTATTCCCCGGGCCCGGGACTAGCTCGCTGGGCGAGCAGTACTTC. This encodes CASSLFPGPGTSSLGEQYF. The chain uses TRBV27 and TRBJ2-7, with TRBD2 identical over 9 bases. Trimming at V came to 1 base and at J to 6 bases, leaving 19 bases not matched to a gene. The germline V gene has CDR1 MNHEY and CDR2 SMNVEV (reference sequence). The CDR3 consists of 19 residues.

The chain carries TRBV2 and TRBJ2-1; 10 bases match TRBD1. CDR3 size: 14 residues. Germline CDR1 SNHLY, CDR2 FYNNEI. After removal of 6 bases from V and 5 bases from J, the junction contained 4 bases not matched to a gene. The CDR3 spells CASRDRGRHNEQFF. CDR3 bases: TGTGCCAGCAGGGACAGGGGGAGACACAATGAGCAGTTCTTC.

This clonotype is judged medium-sized. The J gene is TRBJ2-3, the V gene TRBV28, with D possibly being TRBD1 (6 bases). The CDR3 loop spans 16 amino acids. Germline values: CDR1 MDHEN, CDR2 SYDVKM. The V gene lost 6 bases and the J gene lost 6 bases, with 22 bases spanning the gap. The CDR3 sequence is CASRTSGAGFKDTQYF. The DNA of the CDR3 is TGTGCCAGCAGGACCTCAGGGGCAGGTTTTAAGGATACGCAGTATTTT.

By share, this clonotype counts as medium-sized. The chain is built from TRBV5-6 and TRBJ2-7; 9 nucleotides agree with TRBD1. The CDR3 totals 12 residues. Germline CDR1 is SGHDT and CDR2 is YYEEEE. The V segment lost 4 bases and the J segment 6 bases; nucleotides outside the gene matches: 2. CDR3 nucleotides: TGTGCCAGCAGCCCGGACAGGGGCGAGCAGTACTTC. Its translation: CASSPDRGEQYF.